This T cell receptor beta chain was identified during a study of naive and memory T cell subsets. Whole-study results and caveats: Naive repertoires, especially CD8, held a few larger clonotypes, possibly memory cells re-expressing CD45RA.

Trimming left V 5 bases short and J 2 bases short, with 15 bases between. Germline assignment: CDR1 MNHEY and CDR2 SVGAGI. CDR3 size: 15 residues. The beta constant-region primer was an equimolar mix of two oligonucleotides covering TRBC1 and TRBC2. Ligated cDNA was amplified by four rounds of PCR with nested alpha and beta constant-region primers and SP2. TCRdb analysed the UMI-ligation and nested PCR reads with MiXCR anew, one entry per CDR3 protein. Among about 90,000 distinct CDR3 sequences listed, approximately 10% were seen once. Points on this clonotype: The antigen remains unidentified.

The V gene is TRBV6-5, the J gene TRBJ1-2; no clear D gene. The receptor's source is a human donor in good health. Sequencing was done on a sample of naive CD4+ T cells from blood. In nucleotides, the CDR3 is TGTGCCAGCAGTACCGCCTTTAGATCCAACTATGGCTACACCTTC. This translates into CASSTAFRSNYGYTF.